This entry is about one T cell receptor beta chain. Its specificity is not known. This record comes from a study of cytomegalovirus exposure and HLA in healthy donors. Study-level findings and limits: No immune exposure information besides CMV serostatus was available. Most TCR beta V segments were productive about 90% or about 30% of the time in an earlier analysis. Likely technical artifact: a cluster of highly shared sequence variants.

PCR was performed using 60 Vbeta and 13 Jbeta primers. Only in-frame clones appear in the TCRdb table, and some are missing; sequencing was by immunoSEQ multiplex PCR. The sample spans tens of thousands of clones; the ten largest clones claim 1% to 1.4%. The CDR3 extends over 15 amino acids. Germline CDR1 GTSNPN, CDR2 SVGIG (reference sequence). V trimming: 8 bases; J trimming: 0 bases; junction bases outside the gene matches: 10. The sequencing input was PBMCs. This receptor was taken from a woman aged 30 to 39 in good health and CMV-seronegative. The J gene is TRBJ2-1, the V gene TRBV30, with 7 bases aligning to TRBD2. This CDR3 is CAGNHVAGSYNEQFF. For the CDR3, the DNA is TGTGCCGGGAACCACGTAGCGGGCTCCTACAATGAGCAGTTCTTC.